This section outlines one T cell receptor (beta chain) sequence together with its context. Using immunoSEQ multiplex PCR, the repertoire was profiled, and TCRdb retains in-frame clones only, with some absent. This sample has roughly 70,000 clones, with roughly 72% found just once. The data originate from a study of blood T cell repertoires in COVID-19. As for the study in general: Both acute and convalescent COVID-19 samples were obtained from the United States, Italy and Spain.

Per germline, CDR1 MDHEN and CDR2 SYDVKM. With 2 bases clipped from V and 3 bases from J, the junction kept 7 bases outside the gene matches. The CDR3 is 17 residues long. This chain connects TRBV28 to TRBJ2-1; the match to TRBD1 covers 10 bases. Sequences were obtained from peripheral blood. This clonotype was sampled from a man aged 55 to 70 with COVID-19, enrolled during active disease. This CDR3 is CASSLRDRDRGYNEQFF. CDR3 coding DNA: TGTGCCAGCAGTTTAAGGGACCGGGACAGGGGCTACAATGAGCAGTTCTTC.